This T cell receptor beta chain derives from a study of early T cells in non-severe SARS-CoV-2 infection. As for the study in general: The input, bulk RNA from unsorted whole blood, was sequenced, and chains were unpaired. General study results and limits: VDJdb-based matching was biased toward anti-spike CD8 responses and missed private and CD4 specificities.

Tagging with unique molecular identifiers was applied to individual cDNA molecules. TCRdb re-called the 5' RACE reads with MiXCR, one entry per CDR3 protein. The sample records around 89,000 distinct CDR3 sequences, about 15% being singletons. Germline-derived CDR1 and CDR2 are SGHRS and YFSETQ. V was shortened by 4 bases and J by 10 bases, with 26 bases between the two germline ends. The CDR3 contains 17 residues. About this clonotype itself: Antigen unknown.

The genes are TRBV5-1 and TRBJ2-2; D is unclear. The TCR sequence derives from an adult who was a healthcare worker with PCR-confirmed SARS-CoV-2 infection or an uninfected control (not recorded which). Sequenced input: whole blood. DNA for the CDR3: TGCGCCAGCAGCCCGTCGCCGGGCCTGGATCGTTTAAAGGAGCTGTTTTTT. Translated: CASSPSPGLDRLKELFF.